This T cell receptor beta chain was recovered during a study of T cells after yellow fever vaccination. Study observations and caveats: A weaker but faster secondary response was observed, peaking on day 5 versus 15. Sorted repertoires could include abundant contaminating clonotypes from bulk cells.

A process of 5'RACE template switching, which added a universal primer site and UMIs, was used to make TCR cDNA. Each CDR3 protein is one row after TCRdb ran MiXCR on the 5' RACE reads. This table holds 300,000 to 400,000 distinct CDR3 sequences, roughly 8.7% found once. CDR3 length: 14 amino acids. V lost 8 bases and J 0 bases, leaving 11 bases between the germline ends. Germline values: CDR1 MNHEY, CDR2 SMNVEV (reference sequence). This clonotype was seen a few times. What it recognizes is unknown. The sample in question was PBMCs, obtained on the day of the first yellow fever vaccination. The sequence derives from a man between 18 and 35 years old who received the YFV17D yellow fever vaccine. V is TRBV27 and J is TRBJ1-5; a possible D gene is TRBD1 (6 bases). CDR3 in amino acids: CASAQGYSNQPQHF. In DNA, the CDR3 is TGTGCCAGCGCTCAGGGGTATAGCAATCAGCCCCAGCATTTT.